A single TCR beta chain is shown here with its context. Its antigen remains unidentified. No base-level quality is on record; no much larger clone is a single base apart. This record comes from a study of cytomegalovirus exposure and HLA in healthy donors (dated by TCRdb to 2015 to 2018). Study-level background: An earlier analysis of more than 550 of the donors reported over 250 Gb of sequence data and 117 million unique TCR beta sequences obtained from about 179 million T cells. Every repertoire in the discovery cohort had been generated on one and the same sequencing platform. Among the roughly 370 genotyped donors, around 81% belonged to the genetic ancestry cluster associated with self-reported Caucasian donors. The aim of the study was to test whether cataloging public T cell receptors could identify signatures of past pathogen exposure. In an earlier analysis of a few hundred of the donors, high-throughput TCR beta sequencing was used to judge whether each TCR beta V gene segment behaved as functional or pseudogenic. Among about 400 genotyped donors of the cohort, an average of approximately 220,000 unique TCR beta nucleotide sequences was sequenced per donor, of which about 18% were non-productive. High-throughput TCR immunosequencing, statistical association of individual TCRs with disease status, and machine learning were combined to predict cytomegalovirus infection status. Four to six DR-DQ haplotypes were handled as single units for association and clustering, since linkage in the cohort was strong. HLA typing covered class I and class II loci at four-digit resolution. In a later analysis, previously published TCR beta repertoires from 666 donors were re-analyzed and high-resolution HLA genotyping was added so that TCR occurrence patterns could be studied. In the later analysis, no new phenotypic data were used to find candidate immune exposures; instead, reliance was placed on TCR beta sequences and their occurrence across donors. Roughly 300 gigabases of sequencing data and tens of millions of unique TCR sequences were included in an early release covering about 700 HLA-typed donors. The number of donors typed differed by locus, with roughly 620-630 for A, B, C, DRB1 and DQB1, roughly 520 for DQA1, over 600 for DPA1, and 472 for DPB1. In a later genetic analysis, genome-wide SNP genotypes for 398 of the 666 donors were used, and that subset was treated as a discovery cohort. Donor age, sex, ethnicity and CMV serostatus were collected together with the repertoire data. The study used immunosequencing to profile the T cell repertoires of hundreds of subjects and linked those repertoires to cytomegalovirus serostatus. Along with the approximately 670-subject first cohort, a separate validation cohort of around 110 different subjects was used.

The CDR3, cysteine through phenylalanine, is 13 amino acids long. Only the CDR3 portion is preserved as DNA: 39 bases, with reading frame beginning at the first base. Per the germline V gene, SNHLY is the CDR1 and FYNNEI is the CDR2. Trimming costs V 7 bases and J 2 bases, and their ends lie 8 bases apart. The cohort consisted of 650 to 700 healthy bone marrow donors. At the time of sampling, every cohort member was nominally healthy, though immune exposures that went unrecorded were likely present. The donor tested CMV seronegative, placing the donor among the roughly 350 seronegative members of the cohort. A peripheral blood sample was collected from each donor, and TCR beta sequencing was performed on peripheral blood mononuclear cells. The Qiagen DNeasy Blood Extraction Kit was used to extract genomic DNA from the blood cell samples. The study at large found these results: The study listed 164 TCR beta chains as associated with cytomegalovirus. In both the original and validation cohorts, the classifier was reported to diagnose cytomegalovirus status with high specificity and sensitivity. Some IMGT-functional V segments, including TRBV6-2 and TRBV6-3, could not be told apart with the 87-base-pair reads, so those segments were excluded. In an earlier analysis of approximately 590 of the donors, most TCR beta V segments were observed in productive rearrangements about 87% or about 30% of the time, broadly matching IMGT annotations. Linkage disequilibrium might explain the correlated functional status among segregating V segments, but an unknown experimental factor could not be ruled out. Sequencing depth was assumed to be roughly uniform across donors in the presence/absence analyses, though that assumption may not hold. According to the authors, the approach could potentially be generalized to other disease states and immunological phenotypes. Compared with the 666-donor mean, donors in an Asian-associated ancestry cluster had fewer N-insertions in productive TCRs, according to a later genetic analysis. V-gene and J-gene trimming of TCR beta chains was associated with a missense DCLRE1C variant in a later genetic analysis, and the association was replicated in an independent cohort. CMV serostatus was the only immune exposure information available for the cohort. In this cohort, only TCR beta chains were sequenced, and detectable features were limited by the absence of alpha or paired-chain data. Several of the top co-occurrence clusters appeared to be linked to parvovirus B19, influenza, CMV and Epstein-Barr virus, according to a later analysis. When HLA alleles, especially DR and DQ, strongly co-occurred, attributing TCR associations to individual alleles was difficult. Because HLA typing was unavailable for some donors at each locus, only the typed subset was used in association tests. A later analysis found that TCR association rates varied across HLA loci, with DRB1 alleles showing the most associated TCRs and HLA-C alleles the fewest. Specific HLA alleles were associated with about 17,000 TCR beta sequences at a false discovery rate of 0.05 in a later analysis. A later analysis found that HLA-associated TCR beta chains were more clonally expanded and had lower generation probabilities than equally common non-associated chains. Over 15 rarely observed V segments, including chromosome 9 orphons, were excluded from the earlier analysis of a few hundred of the donors because counts were too low. A few of the identified cytomegalovirus-associated TCR beta chains were confirmed in vitro to be specific for cytomegalovirus antigens. Most TCR sequences were seen in very few donors, while some public TCRs were found in many individuals. Most CMV-associated TCR beta chains appeared to be HLA-restricted in a later analysis, and the HLA associations seemed to be driven largely by CMV exposure. A cluster of highly shared sequence variants was judged likely to represent a technical artifact of the sequencing pipeline. A further reported finding was that TCR beta sequences accurately predicted the HLA-A and HLA-B alleles for most subjects in the first cohort.

The library relied on the immunoSEQ multiplex PCR assay. The multiplex PCR relied on a mix of 60 forward primers for TCR Vbeta segments and 13 reverse primers for TCR Jbeta segments. The CDR3 region of rearranged TCR beta genes was amplified from genomic DNA by a multiplex PCR assay. The amplified TCR beta libraries were sequenced on the Illumina HiSeq System as 87-base-pair reads. Turning to the authors' computational methods: Across the roughly 700 repertoires, a later analysis counted 80 million or so unique TCR beta chains, about 10 million of which were shared by at least two donors. A nearest-neighbor algorithm error-corrected the raw reads and collapsed the reads into unique sequences, merging closely related sequences to remove PCR and sequencing errors. V, D and J gene segments were assigned by aligning CDR3 sequences to IMGT reference sequences. For a sequence to be retained, at least a six-nucleotide match to both a V gene segment and a J gene segment was required. Rearrangements were classified as productive when the CDR3 lacked stop codons and remained in frame with V and J, and all other rearrangements were classified as non-productive. CDR3 was defined according to IMGT convention as the region running from the second conserved V-encoded cysteine to the conserved J-encoded phenylalanine. The earlier analysis of about 570 of the donors excluded any sequence lacking an unambiguous match to a single V gene segment. In an earlier analysis of about 590 of the donors, a V segment was called functional when productive rearrangements were above 56.7%, and segregating when the standard deviation between donors exceeded 5%. A statistical classification framework was built for diagnosing cytomegalovirus status from the catalog of TCR beta chain sequences. V and J gene assignment, in a later analysis, came from comparing TCR nucleotide sequences with IMGT/GENE-DB human TR gene sequences. The TCRdist pipeline was used in a later analysis to assign CDR3 sequences and most-parsimonious VDJ recombination scenarios. In a later analysis, each TCR beta chain was defined by its CDR3 amino acid sequence together with its V-gene family, and reads lacking a unique V-gene family were excluded. In a later analysis, approximately 640 highly shared, low-generation-probability nucleotide sequences were removed to address suspected cross-contamination and a sequencing artifact. In a later analysis, a clonal expansion index was calculated for each public chain from normalized within-repertoire ranks of inferred template counts. A later analysis computed generation probabilities with a VDJ recombination model fitted to out-of-frame rearrangements, and checked the results against IGoR. In a later analysis, TCR-TCR, TCR-HLA and TCR-CMV co-occurrence was scored with hypergeometric tests, and a repertoire-size bias correction was applied to TCR pairs. A later analysis estimated false discovery rates by permuting HLA or CMV assignments 20 times. A later analysis grouped co-occurring TCRs with DBSCAN, adding TCRdist sequence similarity when clustering within HLA-allele-positive subsets. Co-occurrence clustering excluded repertoires with fewer than 30,000 or more than 120,000 public chains, plus five with anomalous nucleotide sharing. TCRdb limited this immuneACCESS table to in-frame rearrangements with V and J called. A share of clones is missing; checked studies link under half to unresolved V genes, and the rest is unexplained. D and trimming come from the DNA, and the V and J calls and clone size come from that table. In this sample the table shows fewer than 100,000 clones, around four fifths of which occur a single time. The ten largest clones represent under 0.8% of the sample.

The receptor comes from an older woman in good health and CMV-seronegative. Recombination linked TRBV2 to TRBJ2-2; the best D guess is TRBD1, with 5 bases matching. The source material was PBMCs. The DNA is TGTGCCAGCACACAGGAAAACACCGGGGAGCTGTTTTTT. Its amino acids are CASTQENTGELFF.